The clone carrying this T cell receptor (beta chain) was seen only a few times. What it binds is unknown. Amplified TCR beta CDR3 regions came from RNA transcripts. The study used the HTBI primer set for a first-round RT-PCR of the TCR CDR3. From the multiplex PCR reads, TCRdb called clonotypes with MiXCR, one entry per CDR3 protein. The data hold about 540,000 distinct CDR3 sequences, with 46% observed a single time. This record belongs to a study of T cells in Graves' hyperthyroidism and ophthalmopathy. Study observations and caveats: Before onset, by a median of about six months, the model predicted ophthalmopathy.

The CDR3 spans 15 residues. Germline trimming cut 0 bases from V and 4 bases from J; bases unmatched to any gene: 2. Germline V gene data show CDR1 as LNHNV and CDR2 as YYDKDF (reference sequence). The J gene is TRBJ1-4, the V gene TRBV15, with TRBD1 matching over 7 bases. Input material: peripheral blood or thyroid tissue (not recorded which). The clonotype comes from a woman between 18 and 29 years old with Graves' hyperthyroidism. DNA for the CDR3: TGTGCCACCAGCAGAGATCAGGGGGATAATGAAAAACTGTTTTTT. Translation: CATSRDQGDNEKLFF.